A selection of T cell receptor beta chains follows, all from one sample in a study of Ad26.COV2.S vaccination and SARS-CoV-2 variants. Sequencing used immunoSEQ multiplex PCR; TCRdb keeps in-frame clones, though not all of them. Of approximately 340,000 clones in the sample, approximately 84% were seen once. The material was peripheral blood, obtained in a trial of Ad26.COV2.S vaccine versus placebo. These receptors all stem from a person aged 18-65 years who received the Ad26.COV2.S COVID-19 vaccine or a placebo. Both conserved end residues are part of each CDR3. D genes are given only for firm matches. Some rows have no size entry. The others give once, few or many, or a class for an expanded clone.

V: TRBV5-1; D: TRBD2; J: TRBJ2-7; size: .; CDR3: CASNPREGGSYEQYF; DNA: TGCGCCAGCAACCCCCGGGAGGGGGGCTCCTACGAGCAGTACTTC
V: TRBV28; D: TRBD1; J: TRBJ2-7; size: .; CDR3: CASAGQVYEQYF; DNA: TGTGCCAGCGCGGGACAGGTCTACGAGCAGTACTTC
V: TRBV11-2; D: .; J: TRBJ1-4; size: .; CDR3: CASSLDLQLNEKLFF; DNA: TGTGCCAGCAGCTTAGATCTGCAGCTTAATGAAAAACTGTTTTTT
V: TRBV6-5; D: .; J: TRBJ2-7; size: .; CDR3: CASNRDGLYEQYF; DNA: TGTGCCAGCAACCGGGACGGTTTATACGAGCAGTACTTC
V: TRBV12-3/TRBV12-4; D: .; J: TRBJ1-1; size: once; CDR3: CASSGTTEAFF; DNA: TGTGCCAGCAGCGGGACCACTGAAGCTTTCTTT
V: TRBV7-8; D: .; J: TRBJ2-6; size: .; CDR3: CASSPWTDSGANVLTF; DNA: TGTGCCAGCAGTCCCTGGACGGACTCTGGGGCCAACGTCCTGACTTTC
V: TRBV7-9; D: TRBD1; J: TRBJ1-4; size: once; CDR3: CASSLQGVYNEKLFF; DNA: TGTGCCAGCAGCTTACAGGGGGTGTATAATGAAAAACTGTTTTTT
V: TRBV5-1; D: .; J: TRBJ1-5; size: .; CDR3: CASSSDPNSNQPQHF; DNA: TGCGCCAGCAGCAGTGATCCAAATAGCAATCAGCCCCAGCATTTT
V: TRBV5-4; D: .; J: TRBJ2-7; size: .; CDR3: CASSRGPEQYF; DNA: TGTGCCAGCAGCCGGGGACCCGAGCAGTACTTC
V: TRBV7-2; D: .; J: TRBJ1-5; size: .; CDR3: CASSPQGHQPQHF; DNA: TGTGCCAGCAGCCCACAGGGCCATCAGCCCCAGCATTTT
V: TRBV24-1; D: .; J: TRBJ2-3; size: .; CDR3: CATSGAKGTQYF; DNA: TGTGCCACCAGTGGGGCTAAGGGTACGCAGTATTTT
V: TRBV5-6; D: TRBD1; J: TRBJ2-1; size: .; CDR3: CASSRDRDRNEQFF; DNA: TGTGCCAGCAGCCGGGACAGGGACAGGAATGAGCAGTTCTTC
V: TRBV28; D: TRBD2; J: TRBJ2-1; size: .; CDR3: CASSLISGSYNEQFF; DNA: TGTGCCAGCAGTTTAATTAGCGGGTCCTACAATGAGCAGTTCTTC
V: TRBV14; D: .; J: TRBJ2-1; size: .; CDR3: CASSHAGAFYNEQFF; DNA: TGTGCCAGCAGCCACGCAGGAGCATTCTACAATGAGCAGTTCTTC
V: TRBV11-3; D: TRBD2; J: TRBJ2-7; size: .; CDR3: CASSQRPGEGRSEQYF; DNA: TGTGCCAGCAGCCAGAGGCCGGGGGAGGGCCGTTCCGAGCAGTACTTC
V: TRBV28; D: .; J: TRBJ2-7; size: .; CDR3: CASTPTGREQYF; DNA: TGTGCCAGCACCCCAACGGGGCGGGAGCAGTACTTC
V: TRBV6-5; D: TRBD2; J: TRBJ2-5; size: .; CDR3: CASRSTSGEETQYF; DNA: TGTGCCAGCAGATCCACTAGCGGGGAAGAGACCCAGTACTTC
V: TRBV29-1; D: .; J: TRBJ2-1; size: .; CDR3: CSVMTSSYNEQFF; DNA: TGCAGCGTCATGACTAGCTCCTACAATGAGCAGTTCTTC
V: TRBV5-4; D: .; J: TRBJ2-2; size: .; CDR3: CASSFKGTTEISNTGELFF; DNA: TGTGCCAGCAGCTTTAAGGGGACGACGGAAATATCGAACACCGGGGAGCTGTTTTTT
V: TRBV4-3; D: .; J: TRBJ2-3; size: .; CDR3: CASSQVLWGRTDTQYF; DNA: TGCGCCAGCAGCCAAGTGCTATGGGGGAGAACAGATACGCAGTATTTT
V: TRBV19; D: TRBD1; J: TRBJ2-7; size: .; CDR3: CASSIGTGIWYEQYF; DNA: TGTGCCAGTAGTATAGGGACAGGGATTTGGTACGAGCAGTACTTC
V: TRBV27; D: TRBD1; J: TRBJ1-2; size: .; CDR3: CASSSPGTGDIGYTF; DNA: TGTGCCAGCAGTTCGCCCGGGACAGGGGATATCGGCTACACCTTC
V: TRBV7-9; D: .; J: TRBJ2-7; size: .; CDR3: CASSLISGEVSYEQYF; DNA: TGTGCCAGCAGCTTAATTTCAGGGGAGGTCTCCTACGAGCAGTACTTC
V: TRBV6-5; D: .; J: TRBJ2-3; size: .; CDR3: CASSRPTATDTQYF; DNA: TGTGCCAGCAGTCGACCGACGGCCACAGATACGCAGTATTTT
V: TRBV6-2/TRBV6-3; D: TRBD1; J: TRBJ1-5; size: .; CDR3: CASSYSWGQFNQPQHF; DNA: TGTGCCAGCAGTTACTCTTGGGGACAGTTCAATCAGCCCCAGCATTTT
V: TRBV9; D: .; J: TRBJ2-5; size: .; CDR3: CASSWGGTQYF; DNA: TGTGCCAGCAGCTGGGGTGGGACCCAGTACTTC
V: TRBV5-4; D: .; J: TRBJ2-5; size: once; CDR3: CASSLRQGIQETQYF; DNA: TGTGCCAGCAGCTTGCGCCAGGGGATACAAGAGACCCAGTACTTC